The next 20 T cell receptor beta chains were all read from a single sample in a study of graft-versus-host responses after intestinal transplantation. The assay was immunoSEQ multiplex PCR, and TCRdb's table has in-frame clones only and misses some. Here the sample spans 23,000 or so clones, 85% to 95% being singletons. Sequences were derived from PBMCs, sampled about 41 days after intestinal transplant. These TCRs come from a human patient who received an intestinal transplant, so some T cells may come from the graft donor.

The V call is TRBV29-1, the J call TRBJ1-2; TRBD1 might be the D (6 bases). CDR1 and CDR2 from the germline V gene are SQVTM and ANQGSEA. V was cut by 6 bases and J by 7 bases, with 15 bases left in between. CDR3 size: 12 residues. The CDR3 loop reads CSVGLGGFGYTF. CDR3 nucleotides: TGCAGCGTAGGCTTAGGGGGGTTTGGCTACACCTTC. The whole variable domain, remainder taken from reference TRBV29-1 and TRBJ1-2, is SAVISQKPSRDICQRGTSLTIQCQVDSQVTMMFWYRQQPGQSLTLIATANQGSEATYESGFVIDKFPISRPNLTFSTLTVSNMSPEDSSIYLCSVGLGGFGYTFGSGTRLTVV.

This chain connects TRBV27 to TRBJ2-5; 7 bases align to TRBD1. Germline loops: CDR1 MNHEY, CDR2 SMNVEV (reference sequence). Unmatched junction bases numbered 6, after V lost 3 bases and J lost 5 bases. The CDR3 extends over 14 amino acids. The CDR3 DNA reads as TGTGCCAGCAGTTTTCAAGGGGGCGGGGAGACCCAGTACTTC. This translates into CASSFQGGGETQYF.

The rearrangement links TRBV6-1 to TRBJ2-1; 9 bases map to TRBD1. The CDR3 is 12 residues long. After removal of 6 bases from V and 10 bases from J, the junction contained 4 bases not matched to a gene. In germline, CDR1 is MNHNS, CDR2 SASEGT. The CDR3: CASRVGTGEQFF. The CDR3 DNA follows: TGTGCCAGCAGGGTTGGGACAGGGGAGCAGTTCTTC.

The DNA of the CDR3 is TGTGCCAGCAGTTACTCCCCTAGCGGGAGCGATGAGCAGTTCTTC. The encoded protein is CASSYSPSGSDEQFF. The chain employs TRBV6-5 and TRBJ2-1; 10 bases are shared with TRBD2. V shed 0 bases and J 8 bases; nucleotides not matched to a gene: 4. The CDR3 loop spans 15 amino acids. CDR1 and CDR2 (germline): MNHEY, SVGAGI.

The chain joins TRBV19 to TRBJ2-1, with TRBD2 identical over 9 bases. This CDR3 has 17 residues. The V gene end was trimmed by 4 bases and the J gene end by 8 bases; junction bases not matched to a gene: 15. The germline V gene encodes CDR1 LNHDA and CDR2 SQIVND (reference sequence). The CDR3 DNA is TGTGCCAGTAGTACACTTACTAGCGGGCCGCGGCGCGATGAGCAGTTCTTC. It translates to CASSTLTSGPRRDEQFF.

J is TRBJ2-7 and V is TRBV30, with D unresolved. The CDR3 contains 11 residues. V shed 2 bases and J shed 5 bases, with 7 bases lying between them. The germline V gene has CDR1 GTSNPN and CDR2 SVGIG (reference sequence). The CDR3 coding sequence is TGTGCCTGGAGTTTAGACCACGAGCAGTACTTC. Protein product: CAWSLDHEQYF.

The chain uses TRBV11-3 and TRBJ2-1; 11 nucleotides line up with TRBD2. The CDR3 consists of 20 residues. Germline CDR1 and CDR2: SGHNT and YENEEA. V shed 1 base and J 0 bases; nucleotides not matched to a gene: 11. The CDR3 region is CASSLASTSGTDSSYNEQFF. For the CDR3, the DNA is TGTGCCAGCAGCTTAGCCTCGACTAGCGGGACCGATTCCTCCTACAATGAGCAGTTCTTC.

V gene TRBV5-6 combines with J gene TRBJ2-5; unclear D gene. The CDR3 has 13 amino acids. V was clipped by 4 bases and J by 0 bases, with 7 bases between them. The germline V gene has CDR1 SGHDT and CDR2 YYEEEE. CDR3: CASSRPYQETQYF. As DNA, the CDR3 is TGTGCCAGCAGCCGTCCGTACCAAGAGACCCAGTACTTC.

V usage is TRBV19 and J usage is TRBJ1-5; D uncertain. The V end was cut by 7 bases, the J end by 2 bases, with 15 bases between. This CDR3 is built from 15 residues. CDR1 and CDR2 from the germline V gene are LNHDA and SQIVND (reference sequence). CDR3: CASTGDPPRNQPQHF. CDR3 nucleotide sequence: TGTGCCAGTACCGGGGATCCCCCCCGCAATCAGCCCCAGCATTTT.

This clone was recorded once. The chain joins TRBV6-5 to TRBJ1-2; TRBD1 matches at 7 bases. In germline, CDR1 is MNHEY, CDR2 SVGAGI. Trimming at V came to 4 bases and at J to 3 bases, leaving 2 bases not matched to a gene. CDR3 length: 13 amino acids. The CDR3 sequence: CASSSTGDYGYTF. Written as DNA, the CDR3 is TGTGCCAGCAGTTCTACAGGGGACTATGGCTACACCTTC.

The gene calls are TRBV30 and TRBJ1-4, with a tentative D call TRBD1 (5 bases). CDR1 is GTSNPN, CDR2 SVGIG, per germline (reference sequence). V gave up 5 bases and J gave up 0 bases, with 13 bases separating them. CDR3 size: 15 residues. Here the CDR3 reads CAWHSDSATNEKLFF. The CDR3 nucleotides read TGTGCCTGGCACTCTGACAGTGCAACTAATGAAAAACTGTTTTTT. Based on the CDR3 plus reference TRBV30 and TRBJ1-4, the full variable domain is SQTIHQWPATLVQPVGSPLSLECTVEGTSNPNLYWYRQAAGRGLQLLFYSVGIGQISSEVPQNLSASRPQDRQFILSSKKLLLSDSGFYLCAWHSDSATNEKLFFGSGTQLSVL.

The CDR3 reads CASGGGGEQYF. CDR3 nucleotide sequence: TGTGCCAGCGGAGGGGGGGGCGAGCAGTACTTC. The chain is built from TRBV6-5 and TRBJ2-7; tentatively, D is TRBD2 (7 bases). V lost 8 bases and J lost 6, with 11 bases in between. Germline assignment: CDR1 MNHEY and CDR2 SVGAGI. This CDR3 comprises 11 residues.

The CDR3 nucleotides read TGTGCCAGCAGCTCCTATGTAGGAAATGAGCAGTTCTTC. Translation gives CASSSYVGNEQFF. The rearrangement joins TRBV7-9 to TRBJ2-1; no definite D call. The V end was cut by 4 bases, the J end by 7 bases, with 11 bases between. Germline V gene lookup returns CDR1 SEHNR and CDR2 FQNEAQ (reference sequence). CDR3 size: 13 residues.

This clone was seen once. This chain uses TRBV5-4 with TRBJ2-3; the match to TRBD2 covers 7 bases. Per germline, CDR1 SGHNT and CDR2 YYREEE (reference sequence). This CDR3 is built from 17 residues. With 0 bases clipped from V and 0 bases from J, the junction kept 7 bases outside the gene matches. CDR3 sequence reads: CASSLDLLASSTDTQYF. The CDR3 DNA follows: TGTGCCAGCAGCTTGGACTTACTAGCGTCTAGCACAGATACGCAGTATTTT.

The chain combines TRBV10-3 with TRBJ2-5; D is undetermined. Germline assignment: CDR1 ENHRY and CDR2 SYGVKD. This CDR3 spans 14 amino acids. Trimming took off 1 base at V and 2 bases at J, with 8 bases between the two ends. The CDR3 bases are TGTGCCATCAGTGAGTACAGTACTCAAGAGACCCAGTACTTC. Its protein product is CAISEYSTQETQYF.

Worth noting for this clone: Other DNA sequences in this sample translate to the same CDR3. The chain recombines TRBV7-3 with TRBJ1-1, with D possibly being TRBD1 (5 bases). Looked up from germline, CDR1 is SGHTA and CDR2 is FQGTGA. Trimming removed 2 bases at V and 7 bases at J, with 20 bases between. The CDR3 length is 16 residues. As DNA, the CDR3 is TGTGCCAGCAGCTTAGGGGGTGGCTTCGGTGCCGATGAAGCTTTCTTT. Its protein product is CASSLGGGFGADEAFF.

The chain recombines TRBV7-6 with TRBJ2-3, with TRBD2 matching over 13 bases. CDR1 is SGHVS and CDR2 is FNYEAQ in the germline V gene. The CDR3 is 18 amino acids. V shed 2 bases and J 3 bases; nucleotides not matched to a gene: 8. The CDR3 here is CASSLRTSGRTTTDTQYF. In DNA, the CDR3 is TGTGCCAGCAGCTTAAGGACTAGCGGGAGAACGACAACAGATACGCAGTATTTT.

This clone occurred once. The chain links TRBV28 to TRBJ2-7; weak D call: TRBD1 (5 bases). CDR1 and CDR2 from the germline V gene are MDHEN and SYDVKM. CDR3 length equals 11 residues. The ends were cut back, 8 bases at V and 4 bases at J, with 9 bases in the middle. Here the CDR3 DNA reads TGTGCCAGCCGGACACCTTACGAGCAGTACTTC. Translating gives CASRTPYEQYF.

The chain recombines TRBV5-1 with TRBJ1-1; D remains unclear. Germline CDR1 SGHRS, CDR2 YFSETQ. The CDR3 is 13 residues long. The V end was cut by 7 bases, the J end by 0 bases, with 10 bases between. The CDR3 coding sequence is TGCGCCAGCTCAGATCCTGTGAACACTGAAGCTTTCTTT. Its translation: CASSDPVNTEAFF.

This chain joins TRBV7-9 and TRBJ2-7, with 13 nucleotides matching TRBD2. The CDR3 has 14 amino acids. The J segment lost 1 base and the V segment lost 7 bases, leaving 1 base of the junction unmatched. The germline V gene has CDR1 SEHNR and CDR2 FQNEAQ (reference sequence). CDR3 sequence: CASTLAGGSYEQYF. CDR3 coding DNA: TGTGCCAGCACACTAGCGGGAGGGTCCTACGAGCAGTACTTC.